The 23 T cell receptor beta chains presented below share a single source sample, sequenced in a study of blood T cells in healthy people across ages (dated by TCRdb to between 2015 and 2017). Library method: 5' RACE. Sequencing was performed on an Illumina HiSeq 2500. A second PCR of roughly 7 to 12 cycles was performed with a sample-barcoded 5' primer and a J-beta primer mix. In TCRdb, the public reads were trimmed at Q25 with fastp and aligned with MiXCR, with productive beta chains retained. Each CDR3 protein appears once, grouped with its most common genes and DNA. The sample has 1 million or so distinct CDR3 sequences on record, about 23% of them singletons. 0.65% to 0.75% of the sample is taken by the ten largest. The same sample was also used in a study of T cells of mothers and their children.

Sequences were obtained from blood. These receptors originate from a girl aged 2 to 9 in good health.

This clonotype showed up just a few times. This sequence joins TRBV19 and TRBJ1-1; D uncertain. The V gene's germline CDR1 is LNHDA and CDR2 SQIVND (reference sequence). The CDR3 totals 13 residues. V lost 5 bases and J 0 bases, leaving 7 bases between the germline ends. CDR3 sequence (DNA): TGTGCCAGTAGTCACGGCCTGAACACTGAAGCTTTCTTT. The encoded protein is CASSHGLNTEAFF.

This clonotype occurred a few times. The J gene is TRBJ2-2, the V gene TRBV2; tentative D call: TRBD2 (6 bases). Per germline, CDR1 SNHLY and CDR2 FYNNEI. This CDR3 spans 15 amino acids. Trimming removed 0 bases at V and 4 bases at J, with 9 bases between. DNA of the CDR3: TGTGCCAGCAGTGAAGCAGGAGGGGTCACCGGGGAGCTGTTTTTT. Its translation is CASSEAGGVTGELFF.

This clonotype has more than one count but fewer than ten. The genes are TRBV3-1 and TRBJ1-2; 7 positions agree with TRBD1. Unmatched junction bases numbered 7, after V lost 1 base and J lost 8 bases. Germline lookup yields CDR1 LGHDT and CDR2 YNNKEL (reference sequence). The CDR3 sequence is 14 residues long. CDR3 residues: CASSQAGQAVGYTF. The CDR3 bases are TGTGCCAGCAGCCAAGCCGGACAGGCTGTGGGCTACACCTTC.

This clonotype was observed a few times. The CDR3 sequence: CASSAVGVQETQYF. The CDR3 bases are TGTGCCAGCAGTGCTGTGGGGGTCCAAGAGACCCAGTACTTC. The chain employs TRBV6-6 and TRBJ2-5; the D gene could be TRBD1 or TRBD2 (5 bases each). Trimming took 5 bases from V and 1 from J, leaving 11 bases between them. This CDR3 spans 14 amino acids. Germline CDR1 MNHNY, CDR2 SVGAGI (reference sequence).

The genes are TRBV29-1 and TRBJ1-3; D remains unclear. The CDR3 loop spans 13 amino acids. Germline loops: CDR1 SQVTM, CDR2 ANQGSEA. Trimming cost V 2 bases and J 8 bases, with 13 bases left between them. In nucleotides, the CDR3 is TGCAGCGTTGAAACATGGGGAAGTGACACCATATATTTT. Protein sequence: CSVETWGSDTIYF.

This clonotype was found once. A clone one base away is much larger, so this may be a read error. This rearrangement joins TRBV12-3 or TRBV12-4 to TRBJ2-5; D unclear. The CDR3 consists of 13 residues. The CDR3 loop is CASSFRAQEIQYF. The CDR3 DNA reads as TGTGCCAGCAGTTTTAGGGCTCAAGAGATCCAGTACTTC.

The chain has TRBV3-1 and TRBJ2-5, with TRBD2 matching 13 bases. Trimming at V came to 0 bases and at J to 4 bases, leaving 5 bases not matched to a gene. CDR3 size: 17 residues. Germline CDR1 LGHDT, CDR2 YNNKEL (reference sequence). CDR3 amino acids: CASSQEWRLAGGETQYF. The CDR3 DNA follows: TGTGCCAGCAGCCAAGAATGGAGACTAGCGGGAGGAGAGACCCAGTACTTC.

The CDR3 DNA reads TGTGCCAGCAGTGCCCCTCTAGCGGGACTAACAGATACGCAGTATTTT. Encoded protein: CASSAPLAGLTDTQYF. V is TRBV6-1 and J is TRBJ2-3; 9 bases line up with TRBD2. The CDR3 has 16 residues. The V gene end was trimmed by 4 bases and the J gene end by 3 bases; junction bases not matched to a gene: 8. The V gene's germline CDR1 is MNHNS and CDR2 SASEGT.

The rearrangement uses TRBV28 and TRBJ2-7; perhaps D is TRBD1 or TRBD2 (6 bases each). The V gene's germline CDR1 is MDHEN and CDR2 SYDVKM. V was trimmed by 3 bases and J by 0 bases, leaving 15 bases between them. The CDR3 loop spans 16 amino acids. CDR3 nucleotides: TGTGCCAGCAGTTTTTACAGCAGGGGAGGCTCCTACGAGCAGTACTTC. Its protein is CASSFYSRGGSYEQYF.

With respect to this clonotype: Since the CDR3 does not end with the conserved phenylalanine or tryptophan, this likely comes from a read error. J is TRBJ2-5 and V is TRBV12-3 or TRBV12-4; TRBD2 agrees at 11 bases. CDR3 length: 16 amino acids. V was clipped by 5 bases and J by 2 bases; unmatched bases: 7. CDR3 nucleotides: TGTGCCAGCAGTCCCGGGACTAGCGGTATGCAAGAGACCCAGTACCTC. Translating it yields CASSPGTSGMQETQYL.

The gene calls are TRBV4-2 and TRBJ2-1; 11 bases fit TRBD2. The trim removed 0 bases at V and 4 bases at J, leaving 8 bases unmatched. The CDR3 runs 18 residues. Germline lookup yields CDR1 LGHNA and CDR2 YNFKEQ. The CDR3 here is CASSQEGVGTSGYNEQFF. Here the CDR3 DNA reads TGTGCCAGCAGCCAAGAAGGTGTCGGGACTAGCGGATACAATGAGCAGTTCTTC.

The V and J genes are TRBV7-9 and TRBJ2-6; D call uncertain. CDR3 size: 19 residues. Looked up from germline, CDR1 is SEHNR and CDR2 is FQNEAQ (reference sequence). V was cut by 1 base and J by 0 bases, with 16 bases left in between. The CDR3 region is CASSLGSGQALSGANVLTF. The CDR3 coding sequence is TGTGCCAGCAGCTTAGGTTCTGGGCAGGCACTCTCTGGGGCCAACGTCCTGACTTTC. The whole variable domain, filled in from reference TRBV7-9 and TRBJ2-6, reads DTGVSQNPRHKITKRGQNVTFRCDPISEHNRLYWYRQTLGQGPEFLTYFQNEAQLEKSRLLSDRFSAERPKGSFSTLEIQRTEQGDSAMYLCASSLGSGQALSGANVLTFGAGSRLTVL.

This clonotype has only a few counts. The CDR3 region has the DNA TGTGCCAGCAGCCGCGGGACTAGCGGCGGGGAGACCCAGTACTTC. Translating it yields CASSRGTSGGETQYF. The V call is TRBV11-2, the J call TRBJ2-5; the match to TRBD2 covers 11 bases. Germline V gives CDR1 SGHAT, CDR2 FQNNGV. The CDR3 is 15 residues long. J was trimmed by 5 bases and V by 5 bases; bases with no gene match: 7.

The rearrangement uses TRBV5-1 and TRBJ2-1; 9 bases line up with TRBD2. Germline loops: CDR1 SGHRS, CDR2 YFSETQ. Losses at the gene ends were 6 bases for V and 0 bases for J; bases not matched to a gene: 22. This CDR3 region has 21 residues. The CDR3 sequence is CASNPAGGRSPPESSYNEQFF. The CDR3 DNA follows: TGCGCCAGCAACCCAGCGGGGGGCCGCTCCCCCCCCGAGAGCTCCTACAATGAGCAGTTCTTC. The whole variable domain, remainder taken from reference TRBV5-1 and TRBJ2-1, is KAGVTQTPRYLIKTRGQQVTLSCSPISGHRSVSWYQQTPGQGLQFLFEYFSETQRNKGNFPGRFSGRQFSNSRSEMNVSTLELGDSALYLCASNPAGGRSPPESSYNEQFFGPGTRLTVL.

This clonotype came up many times. One end of the junction varies from germline; a read error may be responsible. V is TRBV5-5 and J is TRBJ2-7; D is uncertain. From germline, CDR1 is SGHKS and CDR2 YYEKEE (reference sequence). The CDR3 length is 12 residues. The CDR3 region is CASSLELYEQYF. CDR3 sequence (DNA): TGTGCCAGCAGTTTGGAGTTGTACGAGCAGTACTTC.

To note about this clonotype: One end of the junction varies from germline; a read error may be responsible. The V and J genes are TRBV12-5 and TRBJ2-5; D is undetermined. Germline V CDR1 and CDR2: LGHNT, FRNRAP. This CDR3 spans 12 amino acids. The DNA for the CDR3 is TGTGCTAGTAGTTTTCAGGAAGAGACCCAGTACTTC. Amino acids: CASSFQEETQYF. Supplemented by reference TRBV12-5 and TRBJ2-5, the full variable domain reads DARVTQTPRHKVTEMGQEVTMRCQPILGHNTVFWYRQTMMQGLELLAYFRNRAPLDDSGMPKDRFSAEMPDATLATLKIQPSEPRDSAVYFCASSFQEETQYFGPGTRLLVL.

This clonotype was detected only a few times. The chain uses TRBV5-1 and TRBJ2-5; 11 nucleotides align to TRBD2. The end of the DNA aligns better with TRBJ2-7, so the J call may be wrong. Germline V gene data show CDR1 as SGHRS and CDR2 as YFSETQ. The CDR3 runs 15 residues. The CDR3 here is CASSPPLAGEYEQYF. The CDR3 coding sequence is TGCGCCAGCAGCCCTCCACTAGCGGGAGAATACGAGCAGTACTTC.

The chain recombines TRBV3-1 with TRBJ2-5, with TRBD2 identical over 13 bases. The length of the CDR3 is 16 residues. The germline CDR1 and CDR2 sequences are LGHDT and YNNKEL (reference sequence). The V gene end was trimmed by 6 bases and the J gene end by 2 bases; junction bases not matched to a gene: 6. The CDR3 sequence: CASRQTSGRPQETQYF. In DNA, the CDR3 is TGTGCCAGCAGACAGACTAGCGGGAGGCCGCAAGAGACCCAGTACTTC.

The genes are TRBV10-3 and TRBJ2-5; 9 bases line up with TRBD1. CDR1 is ENHRY and CDR2 is SYGVKD in the germline V gene. V was pared by 5 bases and J by 3 bases, with 4 bases of the junction left unmatched. The CDR3 is 14 residues long. For the CDR3, the DNA is TGTGCCATCAGTCAGACAGGGGGGAAAGAGACCCAGTACTTC. It yields the protein CAISQTGGKETQYF.

The V call is TRBV18, the J call TRBJ1-5, with 7 nucleotides matching TRBD1. The CDR3 loop spans 13 amino acids. V trimming: 5 bases; J trimming: 3 bases; junction bases outside the gene matches: 1. Germline CDR1 and CDR2: KGHSH and LQKENI. The CDR3 region is CASSEGANQPQHF. The CDR3 nucleotides read TGTGCCAGCTCAGAGGGGGCCAATCAGCCCCAGCATTTT.

The chain links TRBV28 to TRBJ2-1; TRBD2 agrees at 8 bases. The CDR3 runs 15 residues. Germline CDR1 MDHEN, CDR2 SYDVKM. V dropped 3 bases and J dropped 6; count of bases not matched to a gene: 7. CDR3 sequence reads: CASSFGPGRANEQFF. CDR3 nucleotide sequence: TGTGCCAGCAGTTTCGGACCCGGGAGGGCCAATGAGCAGTTCTTC. Full variable domain (outside the CDR3, taken from reference TRBV28 and TRBJ2-1): DVKVTQSSRYLVKRTGEKVFLECVQDMDHENMFWYRQDPGLGLRLIYFSYDVKMKEKGDIPEGYSVSREKKERFSLILESASTNQTSMYLCASSFGPGRANEQFFGPGTRLTVL.

This clonotype was seen a few times. The genes are TRBV7-9 and TRBJ2-4; 8 nucleotides align to TRBD2. V lost 5 bases to trimming and J lost 8 bases; unmatched junction nucleotides: 11. The CDR3 is 15 residues long. Germline loops: CDR1 SEHNR, CDR2 FQNEAQ (reference sequence). CDR3 DNA: TGTGCCAGCAGCCCATCTACCGGACTAGCTGACATTCAGTACTTC. As protein: CASSPSTGLADIQYF.

V and J are TRBV27 and TRBJ1-2; D gene uncertain. This CDR3 has 11 amino acids. V shed 8 bases and J shed 4 bases, with 8 bases lying between them. CDR1 is MNHEY, CDR2 SMNVEV, per germline (reference sequence). The CDR3 coding sequence is TGTGCCAGCCGGGCCTCCTATGGCTACACCTTC. This codes for CASRASYGYTF.